What follows are 10 T cell receptor beta chains derived from one specimen sequenced in a study of T cell clusters in autoimmune cytopenias. Multiplex touch-down PCR amplified TRB using TRB-A and TRB-B pools in one tube. From its re-call of the multiplex PCR reads, TCRdb lists each CDR3 protein once, without DNA. Recorded for this sample: under 8,500 distinct CDR3 sequences. TRB was amplified from about 250 ng of peripheral blood genomic DNA per sample. The sample also formed part of further work on T cell repertoires in aging, cancer and after chemotherapy.

The sequencing sample was made of peripheral blood. These TCRs come from a human donor in good health.

The rearrangement uses TRBV27 and TRBJ2-7. Germline lookup yields CDR1 MNHEY and CDR2 SMNVEV (reference sequence). This CDR3 is built from 14 residues. The CDR3 region is CASSFAGDAYEQYF.

This clonotype counts as medium-sized by frequency. The chain couples TRBV5-6 to TRBJ2-7; absent DNA, TCRdb's TRBD1 call cannot be checked. Germline V lookup: CDR1 SGHDT, CDR2 YYEEEE. This CDR3 comprises 15 residues. The CDR3 loop is CASSSPQTGHYEQYF. Full variable domain (missing parts from reference TRBV5-6 and TRBJ2-7): DAGVTQSPTHLIKTRGQQVTLRCSPKSGHDTVSWYQQALGQGPQFIFQYYEEEERQRGNFPDRFSGHQFPNYSSELNVNALLLGDSALYLCASSSPQTGHYEQYFGPGTRLTVT.

V is TRBV6-6 and J is TRBJ2-7; TCRdb outputs TRBD2, but without DNA this stays unchecked. Germline CDR1 and CDR2: MNHNY and SVGAGI (reference sequence). The CDR3 has 13 residues. The CDR3 here is CATEDPRSYEQYF.

The gene calls are TRBV27 and TRBJ2-7; the TCRdb call, TRBD1, lacks DNA for checking. The CDR3 totals 15 residues. CDR1 is MNHEY, CDR2 SMNVEV, per germline (reference sequence). The chain's CDR3 is CASRISSGAPHEQYF.

The V call is TRBV27, the J call TRBJ1-3. Germline values: CDR1 MNHEY, CDR2 SMNVEV (reference sequence). The CDR3 is 15 amino acids. CDR3 sequence: CASSSHTGPGNTIYF.

This clonotype registers medium-sized (0.01 to 0.1%) by frequency. This rearrangement joins TRBV19 to TRBJ1-4. This CDR3 is built from 15 residues. Germline CDR1 LNHDA, CDR2 SQIVND (reference sequence). This CDR3 is CASSPRHSTNEKLFF.

V and J are TRBV5-6 and TRBJ2-6. The CDR3 has 15 amino acids. Germline V gene data show CDR1 as SGHDT and CDR2 as YYEEEE. The CDR3 region is CASSLGASGANVLTF.

Frequency places this clonotype as medium-sized. J is TRBJ2-3 and V is TRBV12-3 or TRBV12-4. This CDR3 has 15 amino acids. This CDR3 reads CASSFGRSETDTQYF.

This clonotype is classed as medium-sized by frequency. The CDR3 here is CAILIPLAGGSDEQFF. The V and J genes are TRBV10-3 and TRBJ2-1; TCRdb's D call, TRBD2, is unchecked because there is no DNA. The germline gives CDR1 ENHRY, CDR2 SYGVKD. This CDR3 has 16 residues.

The V call is TRBV6-2 or TRBV6-3, the J call TRBJ2-2. Germline-derived CDR1 and CDR2 are MNHEY and SVGEGT. The CDR3 has 11 amino acids. The CDR3 sequence: CASSSPGELFF.